The subject of this entry is one T cell receptor (beta chain). The data derive from a study of shared T cell receptors in the human thymus. Some clones are missing from TCRdb's copy, which holds only in-frame ones; the method was immunoSEQ multiplex PCR. This sample has around 730,000 clones, with 75% to 90% found just once. This sample was also put to use in a study of human thymus T cells. According to that study: Thymic tissue was derived from resections collected during corrective heart surgery. Gene usage for V and J segments appeared biased in thymic and blood repertoires.

Sequenced sample: thymocytes. The clonotype was recovered from a girl under two years old with a congenital heart defect.

CDR3: CASSDHLRGGWDNEQFF. In DNA, the CDR3 is TGTGCCAGCAGTGACCATCTGAGGGGGGGGTGGGACAATGAGCAGTTCTTC. This rearrangement joins TRBV6-4 to TRBJ2-1, with D perhaps matching TRBD2 (7 bases). Looked up from germline, CDR1 is MRHNA and CDR2 is SNTAGT. This CDR3 is 17 amino acids long. The ends were cut back, 2 bases at V and 5 bases at J, with 19 bases in the middle.